This TCR beta chain comes out of a study of OX40 agonist ivuxolimab in advanced cancers. Study summary: The study enrolled dose-escalation patients with hepatocellular carcinoma, melanoma, renal cell or head and neck cancer. Study findings and constraints: In CD8+ T cells, expanded clones were on average more numerous than in CD4+. At 0.1 to 3.0 mg/kg and by week 6, clonal expansion occurred in CD4+ and CD8+ blood T cells.

Deletions cut 0 bases from V and 2 bases from J, with 10 bases between. In germline, CDR1 is MNHNS, CDR2 SASEGT. The CDR3 runs 15 residues. Exclusion of a patient followed from autoimmune disease history or systemic immunosuppression. Worth noting for this clone: Its specificity is unknown.

Only in-frame clones appear in the TCRdb table, and some are missing; sequencing was by immunoSEQ multiplex PCR. The sample has just over 60,000 clones, about 85% seen once; the top ten hold 16%. Sequenced here: CD4+ or CD8+ T cells sorted from blood, sampled in a trial of the OX40 agonist ivuxolimab. J is TRBJ2-5 and V is TRBV6-1; D is unclear. This TCR derives from an adult with an advanced solid tumor such as melanoma, head and neck, liver or kidney cancer. The DNA of the CDR3 is TGTGCCAGCAGTGAAGCTGTTCCTTTTCAAGAGACCCAGTACTTC. Protein: CASSEAVPFQETQYF.